Listed here are 19 T cell receptor beta chains from one sample, sequenced in a study of T cell repertoires in cytomegalovirus infection. What these receptors recognize is not known. TCRdb re-called the reads with MiXCR, one entry per CDR3 protein. The sample consists of roughly 500,000 distinct CDR3 sequences, roughly 34% of them appearing once. The material sequenced was cultured PBMCs, taken from culture after CMV antigen stimulation. The receptors were gathered from a human donor in good health (CMV status not recorded). Some clones in this sample may be carry-over from other donors' samples.

The CDR3 DNA reads as TGTGCCAGCAGTTTTTTAGGCCTAGCGAACACCGGGGAGCTGTTTTTT. Protein product: CASSFLGLANTGELFF. The V gene is TRBV28, the J gene TRBJ2-2; D uncertain. Germline V gene sequence: CDR1 MDHEN, CDR2 SYDVKM. Between the trimmed V and J ends, which lost 3 bases and 0 bases, there was a span of 11 bases. The CDR3 totals 16 residues.

This clonotype was detected a few times. The chain uses TRBV30 and TRBJ2-7; D may be TRBD1 or TRBD2 (6 bases each). The germline V gene has CDR1 GTSNPN and CDR2 SVGIG (reference sequence). CDR3 length: 15 residues. V was cut by 2 bases and J by 5 bases, with 19 bases left in between. The DNA for the CDR3 is TGTGCCTGGAGTCCTTCGGGGGCCAAGCGGGACGAGCAGTACGTC. It codes for CAWSPSGAKRDEQYV.

This rearrangement joins TRBV19 to TRBJ2-1, with D possibly TRBD2 on 5 matching bases. The CDR3 extends over 14 amino acids. Trimming stripped 10 bases from V and 0 bases from J, with 13 bases between. Germline CDR1 reads LNHDA; CDR2 reads SQIVND (reference sequence). This CDR3 is CATTAVFSYNEQFF. The CDR3 DNA reads as TGTGCCACCACAGCGGTCTTCTCCTACAATGAGCAGTTCTTC.

There are a few counts of this clonotype. The chain is built from TRBV12-3 or TRBV12-4 and TRBJ2-2; maybe TRBD1 (7 bases). The CDR3 contains 14 residues. Trimming stripped 7 bases from V and 5 bases from J, with 14 bases between. The CDR3 DNA reads as TGTGCCAGCATACAGGGGAGGCGTACCGGGGAGCTGTTTTTT. Translating gives CASIQGRRTGELFF.

The rearrangement joins TRBV20-1 to TRBJ2-1; 10 bases agree with TRBD2. Germline trimming cut 5 bases from V and 9 bases from J; bases unmatched to any gene: 4. The CDR3 contains 12 residues. CDR1 is DFQATT, CDR2 SNEGSKA, per germline (reference sequence). CDR3 DNA sequence: TGCAGTGCTGCTAGCGGGAGCGCTGAGCAGTTCTTC. Amino acids: CSAASGSAEQFF.

This clonotype has a count of ten or more. The chain carries TRBV7-2 and TRBJ2-7; D gene ambiguous. CDR3 length: 13 residues. Per the germline V gene, CDR1 is SGHTA and CDR2 is FQGNSA. V shed 2 bases and J shed 4 bases, with 9 bases lying between them. CDR3: CASSLSQRYEQYF. In DNA, the CDR3 is TGTGCCAGCAGCTTAAGTCAACGGTACGAGCAGTACTTC.

This clonotype has more than one count but fewer than ten. This chain joins TRBV19 and TRBJ1-5; 8 bases are shared with TRBD1. This CDR3 contains 14 residues. V dropped 2 bases and J dropped 5; count of bases not matched to a gene: 2. Germline V lookup: CDR1 LNHDA, CDR2 SQIVND (reference sequence). This CDR3 is CASSITGGHQPQHF. The CDR3 bases are TGTGCCAGTAGTATAACAGGGGGTCATCAGCCCCAGCATTTT.

CDR3 loop: CASGGRGRIYEQYF. CDR3 coding DNA: TGTGCCAGTGGGGGCAGGGGGCGCATCTACGAGCAGTACTTC. The chain employs TRBV19 and TRBJ2-7; 8 bases line up with TRBD1. Germline lookup yields CDR1 LNHDA and CDR2 SQIVND (reference sequence). There are 14 residues in the CDR3. V shed 8 bases and J 3 bases; nucleotides not matched to a gene: 9.

This clonotype appeared a single time. The chain has TRBV20-1 and TRBJ2-5; either TRBD1 or TRBD2 may supply D (7 bases each). The germline V and J ends were trimmed by 4 bases and 5 bases, with 26 bases remaining between them. Germline CDR1 and CDR2: DFQATT and SNEGSKA (reference sequence). The CDR3 consists of 17 residues. The chain's CDR3 is CSATRQGGLALRETQYF. The CDR3, as DNA: TGCAGTGCTACACGTCAGGGGGGGCTAGCTCTGCGGGAGACCCAGTACTTC.

The CDR3 sequence is CASRPYMGNEQYF. CDR3 sequence (DNA): TGTGCCAGCAGGCCCTACATGGGAAACGAGCAGTACTTC. The V and J genes are TRBV27 and TRBJ2-7; no definite D call. The length of the CDR3 is 13 residues. V was clipped by 6 bases and J by 5 bases, with 14 bases between them. CDR1 and CDR2 from the germline V gene are MNHEY and SMNVEV (reference sequence).

This clonotype showed up just a few times. The chain has TRBV29-1 and TRBJ2-7; D tentatively reads TRBD1 or TRBD2 (5 bases each). CDR3 size: 11 residues. Germline CDR1 is SQVTM and CDR2 is ANQGSEA. V lost 3 bases to trimming and J lost 2 bases, with 5 bases between them. This CDR3 is CSVEGAYEQYF. The CDR3 DNA is TGCAGCGTTGAGGGGGCCTACGAGCAGTACTTC.

The V call is TRBV4-3, the J call TRBJ2-1; 7 nucleotides align to TRBD2. The CDR3 length is 17 residues. Trimming removed 0 bases from V and 8 bases from J; junction bases left unmatched: 13. Germline loops: CDR1 LGHNA, CDR2 YSLEER. CDR3 region: CASSQDIRTSGGDEQFF. The CDR3 DNA reads as TGCGCCAGCAGCCAAGATATCCGGACTAGTGGAGGTGATGAGCAGTTCTTC.

The rearrangement joins TRBV18 to TRBJ1-6; the D is unclear. Germline V lookup: CDR1 KGHSH, CDR2 LQKENI. This CDR3 region has 16 residues. The V end lost 2 bases, the J end lost 7 bases, and 15 bases lay between the germline ends. CDR3 amino acids: CASSPGGRTTNSPLHF. The CDR3 DNA follows: TGTGCCAGCTCACCAGGCGGGAGAACGACCAATTCACCCCTCCACTTT.

This clonotype was observed at least ten times. The chain couples TRBV7-8 to TRBJ2-7; 12 nucleotides match TRBD2. V lost 5 bases, J lost 2 bases, and 10 bases stayed unmatched. Looked up from germline, CDR1 is SGHVS and CDR2 is FQNEAQ. The CDR3 consists of 17 residues. The CDR3 DNA follows: TGTGCCAGCAGCCGACTAGCGGGAGTAAGGACCCCCTACGAGCAGTACTTC. Protein sequence: CASSRLAGVRTPYEQYF.

This chain uses TRBV4-1 with TRBJ2-3; the D is unclear. This CDR3 has 18 residues. The V end was cut by 4 bases, the J end by 0 bases, with 20 bases between. From germline, CDR1 is MGHRA and CDR2 YSYEKL. The CDR3 bases are TGCGCCAGCAGCCCCCGAGAGTTCTTGGCCGCTAGCACAGATACGCAGTATTTT. This gives the protein CASSPREFLAASTDTQYF.

About this clonotype itself: One base away lies a much larger clone, so this may be a sequencing read error. This chain connects TRBV6-2 or TRBV6-3 to TRBJ1-1; D remains ambiguous. Germline V gene sequence: CDR1 MNHEY, CDR2 SVGEGT. V gave up 7 bases and J gave up 2 bases, with 11 bases separating them. This CDR3 region has 13 residues. Written as DNA, the CDR3 is TGTGCCAGCATTGCAGACACCAACACTGAAGCTTTCTTT. Translating gives CASIADTNTEAFF.

This clonotype appeared many times. V gene TRBV7-2 combines with J gene TRBJ2-2, with D unresolved. The CDR3 spans 11 residues. CDR1 and CDR2 (germline): SGHTA, FQGNSA. V was clipped by 5 bases and J by 5 bases, with 3 bases between them. CDR3 nucleotide sequence: TGTGCCAGCAGCCAGACCGGGGAGCTGTTTTTT. It specifies CASSQTGELFF.

The table lists this clonotype with a few counts. The chain has TRBV27 and TRBJ1-5; D ambiguous. This CDR3 comprises 13 residues. Between the trimmed V and J ends, which lost 3 bases and 4 bases, there was a span of 7 bases. Germline-derived CDR1 and CDR2 are MNHEY and SMNVEV (reference sequence). CDR3 residues: CASSFGVNQPQHF. In nucleotides, the CDR3 is TGTGCCAGCAGTTTCGGAGTTAATCAGCCCCAGCATTTT.

The CDR3 nucleotides read TGTGCCAGCTCACGGCTACAGGGAGGTCAGCCCCAGCATTTT. It specifies CASSRLQGGQPQHF. J is TRBJ1-5 and V is TRBV18; possibly TRBD1 for D (6 bases). CDR3 size: 14 residues. CDR1 is KGHSH, CDR2 LQKENI, per germline. Trimming stripped 4 bases from V and 6 bases from J, with 13 bases between.